This T cell receptor (beta chain) was found in a study of T cell responses to AZD1222 COVID-19 vaccine. Second doses at about 4 or about 12 weeks were pooled. Concerning this clone itself: Its antigen is as yet unknown.

The study, taken as a whole, reports: There were mostly white British donors and more females than males, and clonal diversity was possibly underestimated. Along spike, vaccine-associated CD4 TCRs were found throughout, with dominance at 160-218 and 743-854. Two doses of AZD1222 preceded a rise in Spike-specific TCR breadth and depth.

Clones were read by immunoSEQ multiplex PCR, and TCRdb kept only the in-frame ones, dropping some. Of some 69,000 clones listed, about 80% were seen once; the top ten hold over 13%. CDR3 length: 15 residues. Trimming removed 1 base at V and 5 bases at J, with 15 bases between. Germline V lookup: CDR1 SGHDN, CDR2 FVKESK. Here the sequenced sample was peripheral blood, taken 28 days after the second AZD1222 dose. The TCR sequence derives from an adult who received the AZD1222 COVID-19 vaccine. The chain carries TRBV14 and TRBJ2-7, with D possibly TRBD1 on 6 matching bases. The CDR3 coding sequence is TGTGCCAGCAGCCAAGCGGCGGCAGGGGCCCACGAGCAGTACTTC. It encodes CASSQAAAGAHEQYF.